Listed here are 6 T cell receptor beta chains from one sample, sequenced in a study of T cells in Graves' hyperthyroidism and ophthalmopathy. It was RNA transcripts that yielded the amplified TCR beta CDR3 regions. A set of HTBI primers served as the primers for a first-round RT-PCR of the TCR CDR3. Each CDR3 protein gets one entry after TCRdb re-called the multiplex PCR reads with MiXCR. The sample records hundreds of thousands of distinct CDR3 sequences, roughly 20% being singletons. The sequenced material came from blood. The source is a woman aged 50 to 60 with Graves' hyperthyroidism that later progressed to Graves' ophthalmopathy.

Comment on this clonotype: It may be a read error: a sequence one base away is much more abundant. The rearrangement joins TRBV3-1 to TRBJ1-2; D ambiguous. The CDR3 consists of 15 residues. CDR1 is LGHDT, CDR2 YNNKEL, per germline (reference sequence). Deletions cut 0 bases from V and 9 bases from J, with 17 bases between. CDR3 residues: CASSQEVGTIRSYTF. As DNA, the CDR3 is TGTGCCAGCAGCCAAGAGGTCGGCACAATCCGTAGCTACACCTTC.

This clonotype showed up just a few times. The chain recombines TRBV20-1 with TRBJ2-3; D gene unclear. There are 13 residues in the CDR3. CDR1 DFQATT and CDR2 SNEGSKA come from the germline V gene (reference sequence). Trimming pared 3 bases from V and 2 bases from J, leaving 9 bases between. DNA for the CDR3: TGCAGTGCTAGGGACCGCCCCACAGATACGCAGTATTTT. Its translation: CSARDRPTDTQYF.

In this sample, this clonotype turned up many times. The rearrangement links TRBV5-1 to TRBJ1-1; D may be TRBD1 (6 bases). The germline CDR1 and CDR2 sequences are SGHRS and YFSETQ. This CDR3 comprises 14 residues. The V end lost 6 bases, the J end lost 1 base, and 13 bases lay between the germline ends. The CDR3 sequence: CASTRTAANTEAFF. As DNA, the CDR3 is TGCGCCAGCACCAGGACAGCGGCGAACACTGAAGCTTTCTTT.

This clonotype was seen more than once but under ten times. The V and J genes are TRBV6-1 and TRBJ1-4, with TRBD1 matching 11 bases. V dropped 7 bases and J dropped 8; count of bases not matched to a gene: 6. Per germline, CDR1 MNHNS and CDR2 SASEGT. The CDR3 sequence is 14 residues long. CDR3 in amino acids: CASMMDRGREKLFF. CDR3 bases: TGTGCCAGCATGATGGACAGGGGGCGGGAAAAACTGTTTTTT.

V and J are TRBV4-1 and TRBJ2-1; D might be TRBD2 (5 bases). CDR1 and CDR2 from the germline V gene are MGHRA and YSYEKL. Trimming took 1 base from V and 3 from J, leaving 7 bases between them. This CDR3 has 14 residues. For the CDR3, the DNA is TGCGCCAGCAGCCAAGGACGGGACTACAATGAGCAGTTCTTC. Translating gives CASSQGRDYNEQFF.

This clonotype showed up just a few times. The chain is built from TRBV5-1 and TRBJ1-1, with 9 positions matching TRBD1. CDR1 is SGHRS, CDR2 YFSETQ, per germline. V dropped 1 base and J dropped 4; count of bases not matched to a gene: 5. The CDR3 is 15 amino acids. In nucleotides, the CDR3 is TGCGCCAGCAGCTTGTCCGGGACAGGGTTCACTGAAGCTTTCTTT. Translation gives CASSLSGTGFTEAFF.